This T cell receptor beta chain was identified in a study of cytomegalovirus exposure and HLA in healthy donors. The PCR was carried out with 60 Vbeta primers and 13 Jbeta primers. Generated by immunoSEQ multiplex PCR, the TCRdb table keeps only in-frame clones and is missing some. The sample includes 150,000 or so clones, around three quarters seen only once; the top ten take 13%. This CDR3 comprises 16 residues. Germline CDR1 is SGHDT and CDR2 is YYEEEE. Findings and limits, study-wide: What TCR beta sequences reportedly achieved was accurate prediction of HLA-A and HLA-B alleles in most subjects.

On this clone: As yet, its antigen is unknown. Mismatch with germline at one junction end may stem from a read error.

The sequence came from a man between 40 and 49 years old in good health and CMV-seropositive. The chain is built from TRBV5-6 and TRBJ2-2; perhaps TRBD2 as D (6 bases). The sample consisted of PBMCs. CDR3 amino acids: CASTLGGTLNTGELFF. The DNA for the CDR3 is TGTGCCAGCACCTTGGGCGGGACGCTAAACACCGGGGAGCTGTTTTTT.